The 21 T cell receptor beta chains given below trace back to one sample, sequenced in a study of blood T cell repertoires in COVID-19. TCRdb's table, derived via immunoSEQ multiplex PCR, lists solely in-frame clones and lacks some. Of roughly 17,000 clones detected, roughly 78% appear once; the ten largest clones hold around a fifth. The source material was peripheral blood. The source is a man in his 60s with active or convalescent COVID-19.

The table lists this clone with a few counts. V gene TRBV29-1 combines with J gene TRBJ1-1; 8 bases are shared with TRBD1. In germline, CDR1 is SQVTM, CDR2 ANQGSEA. This CDR3 is 14 amino acids long. Unmatched junction bases numbered 8, after V lost 7 bases and J lost 1 base. CDR3: CSARDRGRNTEAFF. In nucleotides, the CDR3 is TGCAGCGCTAGAGACAGGGGACGGAACACTGAAGCTTTCTTT.

This chain joins TRBV13 and TRBJ2-1, with TRBD2 matching over 10 bases. In germline, CDR1 is PRHDT, CDR2 FYEKMQ (reference sequence). V lost 4 bases, J lost 2 bases, and 5 bases stayed unmatched. The CDR3 consists of 16 residues. CDR3 region: CASSSWTSGAYNEQFF. In DNA, the CDR3 is TGTGCCAGCAGCTCTTGGACTAGCGGTGCCTACAATGAGCAGTTCTTC.

In this sample, this clone turned up a few times. J is TRBJ2-5 and V is TRBV27, with 9 bases fitting TRBD1. The junction had 12 bases not matched to a gene; V was cut back by 5 bases and J by 5 bases. The CDR3 runs to 16 residues. The germline V gene has CDR1 MNHEY and CDR2 SMNVEV (reference sequence). The CDR3 nucleotides read TGTGCCAGCAGTCCCCGGGGCACCGGGACAGGGGAGACCCAGTACTTC. Its protein is CASSPRGTGTGETQYF.

This rearrangement joins TRBV15 to TRBJ1-3, with TRBD1 as a possible D gene (6 bases). V was trimmed by 6 bases and J by 4 bases, leaving 16 bases between them. Per the germline V gene, CDR1 is LNHNV and CDR2 is YYDKDF (reference sequence). The CDR3 sequence is 15 residues long. CDR3 residues: CATSPGQPVGNTIYF. The CDR3, as DNA: TGTGCCACCAGTCCAGGACAGCCAGTCGGAAACACCATATATTTT.

This clone is a singleton in its sample. The chain carries TRBV5-1 and TRBJ2-2; tentatively, D is TRBD2 (5 bases). Germline loops: CDR1 SGHRS, CDR2 YFSETQ. Trimming shortened V by 5 bases and J by 1 base, and 30 bases separated the two germline ends. The CDR3 sequence is 21 residues long. The CDR3 nucleotides read TGCGCCAGCAGGTGGGGATGGGCCCCCTCTAGCCATAAAAGGAACACCGGGGAGCTGTTTTTT. Its translation is CASRWGWAPSSHKRNTGELFF.

The V call is TRBV5-6, the J call TRBJ2-3; 9 nucleotides agree with TRBD2. Per germline, CDR1 SGHDT and CDR2 YYEEEE. The length of the CDR3 is 16 residues. J lost 2 bases, V lost 4 bases, and 8 bases had no gene match. The CDR3 is CASSPGLAWVTDTQYF. For the CDR3, the DNA is TGTGCCAGCAGCCCAGGACTAGCGTGGGTCACAGATACGCAGTATTTT.

As DNA, the CDR3 is TGTGCCAGCTCACGGGGACAGGGAGGCAACTATGGCTACACCTTC. This gives the protein CASSRGQGGNYGYTF. The chain links TRBV18 to TRBJ1-2; TRBD1 aligns across 9 bases. The junction had 5 bases not matched to a gene; V was cut back by 4 bases and J by 2 bases. Germline V gives CDR1 KGHSH, CDR2 LQKENI. This CDR3 has 15 amino acids.

V is TRBV6-2 or TRBV6-3 and J is TRBJ1-2; D remains unclear. The CDR3 consists of 16 residues. Germline V gives CDR1 MNHEY, CDR2 SVGEGT. V was clipped by 4 bases and J by 4 bases, with 19 bases between them. The CDR3 loop reads CASSSTGYKLPYGYTF. In nucleotides, the CDR3 is TGTGCCAGCAGTTCGACGGGATACAAGCTCCCCTATGGCTACACCTTC.

CDR3: CASSFGGSSSYEQYF. CDR3 sequence (DNA): TGCGCCAGCAGCTTTGGAGGCTCCAGCTCCTACGAGCAGTACTTC. The chain is built from TRBV5-1 and TRBJ2-7; the D gene is possibly TRBD2 (5 bases). The V and J ends lost 2 bases and 0 bases respectively, with 12 bases between them. CDR1 is SGHRS, CDR2 YFSETQ, per germline. This CDR3 region has 15 residues. Filled out from reference TRBV5-1 and TRBJ2-7, the complete variable domain reads KAGVTQTPRYLIKTRGQQVTLSCSPISGHRSVSWYQQTPGQGLQFLFEYFSETQRNKGNFPGRFSGRQFSNSRSEMNVSTLELGDSALYLCASSFGGSSSYEQYFGPGTRLTVT.

The V gene is TRBV24-1, the J gene TRBJ2-3, with D possibly being TRBD2 (6 bases). CDR1 and CDR2 from the germline V gene are KGHDR and SFDVKD. Trimming removed 3 bases from V and 0 bases from J, with 18 bases in between. This CDR3 has 18 residues. CDR3 DNA sequence: TGTGCCACCAGTGATACATTGAGTAGCGGAACTAGCACAGATACGCAGTATTTT. Protein sequence: CATSDTLSSGTSTDTQYF.

CDR3 protein: CSVVYQDNQPQHF. The CDR3 DNA follows: TGCAGCGTTGTTTACCAGGACAATCAGCCCCAGCATTTT. V gene TRBV29-1 combines with J gene TRBJ1-5; no definite D call. This CDR3 contains 13 residues. V lost 4 bases and J 3 bases, leaving 10 bases between the germline ends. Germline lookup yields CDR1 SQVTM and CDR2 ANQGSEA. The complete variable domain, with remaining parts taken from reference TRBV29-1 and TRBJ1-5, reads SAVISQKPSRDICQRGTSLTIQCQVDSQVTMMFWYRQQPGQSLTLIATANQGSEATYESGFVIDKFPISRPNLTFSTLTVSNMSPEDSSIYLCSVVYQDNQPQHFGDGTRLSIL.

The chain is built from TRBV5-4 and TRBJ2-5; 8 positions match TRBD1. Germline V gene data show CDR1 as SGHNT and CDR2 as YYREEE (reference sequence). The CDR3 has 15 amino acids. Trimming removed 4 bases from V and 7 bases from J; junction bases left unmatched: 12. The CDR3 bases are TGTGCCAGCAGCGCAGACAGGGGCCCGTGGGGGACCCAGTACTTC. Protein sequence: CASSADRGPWGTQYF.

J is TRBJ1-4 and V is TRBV5-1, with D possibly matching TRBD1 (5 bases). Germline V gene data show CDR1 as SGHRS and CDR2 as YFSETQ. The CDR3 is made up of 15 amino acids. The germline V and J ends were trimmed by 6 bases and 3 bases, with 15 bases remaining between them. CDR3 residues: CASKQGSGSNEKLFF. CDR3 coding DNA: TGCGCCAGCAAGCAGGGATCGGGTTCTAATGAAAAACTGTTTTTT.

The chain couples TRBV12-3 or TRBV12-4 to TRBJ1-2; D unresolved. Trimming took 1 base from V and 7 from J, leaving 10 bases between them. The CDR3 is 13 amino acids. The CDR3 loop is CASSLDRVRGYTF. The CDR3 DNA sequence: TGTGCCAGCAGTTTAGACCGGGTTCGTGGCTACACCTTC.

This chain joins TRBV7-3 and TRBJ2-3, with a tentative D call TRBD1 (6 bases). Per the germline V gene, CDR1 is SGHTA and CDR2 is FQGTGA. The CDR3 sequence is 16 residues long. V dropped 5 bases and J dropped 5 bases, with 20 bases sitting between them. This CDR3 reads CASSLNPGQKGDTQYF. The CDR3 nucleotides are TGTGCCAGCAGCCTCAATCCGGGACAAAAGGGAGATACGCAGTATTTT.

The chain has TRBV7-8 and TRBJ1-5, with TRBD1 matching over 7 bases. J was trimmed by 7 bases and V by 2 bases; bases with no gene match: 5. The CDR3 contains 14 residues. The germline V gene encodes CDR1 SGHVS and CDR2 FQNEAQ. The CDR3 region has the DNA TGTGCCAGCAGCTTAAAGGGGGCCGTCCAGCCCCAGCATTTT. This encodes CASSLKGAVQPQHF.

This clone was counted a single time. This chain links TRBV10-1 with TRBJ1-1; TRBD1 is a possible D gene (5 bases). Germline CDR1 WNHNN, CDR2 SYGVQD (reference sequence). V was cut by 0 bases and J by 1 base, with 15 bases left in between. The CDR3 contains 17 residues. CDR3 residues: CASSESGRGRRNTEAFF. CDR3 nucleotide sequence: TGCGCCAGCAGTGAGTCGGGGAGGGGAAGGCGGAACACTGAAGCTTTCTTT.

The chain combines TRBV14 with TRBJ2-5; D ambiguous. In germline, CDR1 is SGHDN, CDR2 FVKESK. Trimming pared 0 bases from V and 4 bases from J, leaving 6 bases between. The CDR3 is 13 residues long. The CDR3 DNA is TGTGCCAGCAGCCAAGATCTCGGAGAGACCCAGTACTTC. It is translated as CASSQDLGETQYF. The complete variable domain, with remaining parts taken from reference TRBV14 and TRBJ2-5, reads EAGVTQFPSHSVIEKGQTVTLRCDPISGHDNLYWYRRVMGKEIKFLLHFVKESKQDESGMPNNRFLAERTGGTYSTLKVQPAELEDSGVYFCASSQDLGETQYFGPGTRLLVL.

The gene calls are TRBV2 and TRBJ2-2; 7 nucleotides line up with TRBD1. Germline trimming cut 7 bases from V and 7 bases from J; bases unmatched to any gene: 6. CDR1 and CDR2 (germline): SNHLY, FYNNEI. The CDR3 spans 13 residues. CDR3 DNA: TGTGCCAGCAAGGAGACAGGGCTCGGGGAGCTGTTTTTT. This codes for CASKETGLGELFF.

The rearrangement joins TRBV18 to TRBJ1-5, with no clear D. This CDR3 is 14 amino acids long. V was cut by 2 bases and J by 1 base, with 6 bases left in between. Germline assignment: CDR1 KGHSH and CDR2 LQKENI. Written as DNA, the CDR3 is TGTGCCAGCTCACCAGAGGCAAGCAATCAGCCCCAGCATTTT. It yields the protein CASSPEASNQPQHF.

This rearrangement joins TRBV2 to TRBJ1-2, with D tentatively TRBD1 (6 bases). V lost 5 bases to trimming and J lost 8 bases, with 18 bases between them. This CDR3 has 14 amino acids. CDR1 and CDR2 (germline): SNHLY, FYNNEI. The CDR3 sequence: CASSSDQGRGGYTF. The CDR3 DNA reads as TGTGCCAGCAGTTCGGATCAGGGGCGCGGGGGCTACACCTTC.